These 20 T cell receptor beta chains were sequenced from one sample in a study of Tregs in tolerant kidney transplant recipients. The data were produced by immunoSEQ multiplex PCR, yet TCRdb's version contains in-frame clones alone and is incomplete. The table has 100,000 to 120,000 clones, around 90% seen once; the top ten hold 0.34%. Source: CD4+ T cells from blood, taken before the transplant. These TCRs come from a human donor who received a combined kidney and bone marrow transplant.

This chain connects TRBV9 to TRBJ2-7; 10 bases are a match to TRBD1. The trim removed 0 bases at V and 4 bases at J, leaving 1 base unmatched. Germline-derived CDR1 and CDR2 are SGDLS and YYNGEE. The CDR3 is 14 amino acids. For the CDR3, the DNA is TGTGCCAGCAGCGTAGCGGACAGGGGGTACGAGCAGTACTTC. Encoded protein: CASSVADRGYEQYF.

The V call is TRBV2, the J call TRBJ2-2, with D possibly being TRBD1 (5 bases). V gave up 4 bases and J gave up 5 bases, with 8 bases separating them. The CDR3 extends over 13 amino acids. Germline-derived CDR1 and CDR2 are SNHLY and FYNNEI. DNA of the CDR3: TGTGCCAGCAGTGTAGGGGCAACCGGGGAGCTGTTTTTT. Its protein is CASSVGATGELFF.

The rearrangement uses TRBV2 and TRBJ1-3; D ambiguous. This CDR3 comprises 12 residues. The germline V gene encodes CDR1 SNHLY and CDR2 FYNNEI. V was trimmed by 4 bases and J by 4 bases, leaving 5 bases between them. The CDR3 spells CASSVSGNTIYF. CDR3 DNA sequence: TGTGCCAGCAGTGTTTCAGGAAACACCATATATTTT.

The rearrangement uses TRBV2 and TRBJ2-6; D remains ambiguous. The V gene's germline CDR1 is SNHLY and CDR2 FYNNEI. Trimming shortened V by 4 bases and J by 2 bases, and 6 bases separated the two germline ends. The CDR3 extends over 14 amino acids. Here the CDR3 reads CASSGVPGANVLTF. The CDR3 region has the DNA TGTGCCAGCAGTGGCGTCCCTGGGGCCAACGTCCTGACTTTC.

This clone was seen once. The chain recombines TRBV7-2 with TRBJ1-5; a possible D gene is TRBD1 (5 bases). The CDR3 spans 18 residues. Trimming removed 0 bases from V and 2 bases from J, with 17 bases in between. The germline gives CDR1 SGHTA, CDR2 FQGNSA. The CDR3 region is CASSLARSLVRGNQPQHF. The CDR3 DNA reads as TGTGCCAGCAGCTTAGCGAGATCTTTGGTCAGGGGCAATCAGCCCCAGCATTTT.

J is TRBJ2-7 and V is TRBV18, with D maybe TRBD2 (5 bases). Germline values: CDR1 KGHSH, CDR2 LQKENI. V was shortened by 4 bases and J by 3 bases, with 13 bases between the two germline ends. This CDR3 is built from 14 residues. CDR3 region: CASSRSTGNYEQYF. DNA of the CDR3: TGTGCCAGCTCACGCTCGACGGGAAACTACGAGCAGTACTTC.

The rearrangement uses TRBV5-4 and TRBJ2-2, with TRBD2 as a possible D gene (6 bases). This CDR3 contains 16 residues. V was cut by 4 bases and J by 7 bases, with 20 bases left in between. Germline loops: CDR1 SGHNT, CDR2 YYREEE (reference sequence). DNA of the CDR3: TGTGCCAGCAGCCAAGGCTCGCAGGGAGGCATCGGGGAGCTGTTTTTT. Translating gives CASSQGSQGGIGELFF. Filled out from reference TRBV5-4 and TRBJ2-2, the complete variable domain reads ETGVTQSPTHLIKTRGQQVTLRCSSQSGHNTVSWYQQALGQGPQFIFQYYREEENGRGNFPPRFSGLQFPNYSSELNVNALELDDSALYLCASSQGSQGGIGELFFGEGSRLTVL.

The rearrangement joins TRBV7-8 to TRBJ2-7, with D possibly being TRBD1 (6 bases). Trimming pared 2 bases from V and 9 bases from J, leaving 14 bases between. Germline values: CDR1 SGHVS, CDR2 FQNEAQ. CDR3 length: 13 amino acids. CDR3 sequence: CASSLRGSGVQYF. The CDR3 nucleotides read TGTGCCAGCAGCTTAAGGGGGTCCGGGGTGCAGTACTTC.

This CDR3 reads CASRKGGVGDTQYF. Written as DNA, the CDR3 is TGTGCCAGTAGGAAAGGGGGAGTTGGAGATACGCAGTATTTT. The V call is TRBV19, the J call TRBJ2-3; possibly TRBD1 for D (6 bases). Deletions cut 6 bases from V and 5 bases from J, with 15 bases between. Germline V gene sequence: CDR1 LNHDA, CDR2 SQIVND (reference sequence). The CDR3 is made up of 14 amino acids.

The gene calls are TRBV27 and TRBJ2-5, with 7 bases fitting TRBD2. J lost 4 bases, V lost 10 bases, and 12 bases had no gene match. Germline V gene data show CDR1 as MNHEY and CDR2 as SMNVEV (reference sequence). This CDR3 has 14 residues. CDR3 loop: CATALSGAVETQYF. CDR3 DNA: TGTGCCACGGCCCTCAGCGGGGCTGTAGAGACCCAGTACTTC.

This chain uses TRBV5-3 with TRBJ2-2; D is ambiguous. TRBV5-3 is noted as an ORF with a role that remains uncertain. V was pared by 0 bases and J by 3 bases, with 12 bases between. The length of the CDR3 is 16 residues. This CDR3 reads CARSLETECHTGELFF. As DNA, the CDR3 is TGTGCCAGAAGCTTGGAGACGGAGTGCCACACCGGGGAGCTGTTTTTT.

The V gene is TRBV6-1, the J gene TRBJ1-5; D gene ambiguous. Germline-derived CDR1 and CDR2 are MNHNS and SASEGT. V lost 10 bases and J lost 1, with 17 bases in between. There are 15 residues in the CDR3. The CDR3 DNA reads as TGTGCCACCTATCACCGGGAGGGCAGCAATCAGCCCCAGCATTTT. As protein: CATYHREGSNQPQHF.

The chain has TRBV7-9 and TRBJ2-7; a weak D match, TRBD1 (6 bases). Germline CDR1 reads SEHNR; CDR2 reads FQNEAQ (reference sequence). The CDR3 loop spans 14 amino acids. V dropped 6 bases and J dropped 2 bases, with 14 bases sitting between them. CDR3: CASSLTRGTYEQYF. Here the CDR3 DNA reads TGTGCCAGCAGTTTGACAAGGGGGACCTACGAGCAGTACTTC. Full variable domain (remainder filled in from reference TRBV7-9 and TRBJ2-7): DTGVSQNPRHKITKRGQNVTFRCDPISEHNRLYWYRQTLGQGPEFLTYFQNEAQLEKSRLLSDRFSAERPKGSFSTLEIQRTEQGDSAMYLCASSLTRGTYEQYFGPGTRLTVT.

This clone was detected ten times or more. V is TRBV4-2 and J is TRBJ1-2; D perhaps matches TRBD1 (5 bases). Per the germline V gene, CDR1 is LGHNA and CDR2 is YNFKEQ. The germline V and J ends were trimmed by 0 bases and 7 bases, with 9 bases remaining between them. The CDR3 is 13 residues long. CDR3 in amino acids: CASSQDPGGGYTF. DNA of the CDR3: TGTGCCAGCAGCCAAGATCCCGGGGGTGGCTACACCTTC.

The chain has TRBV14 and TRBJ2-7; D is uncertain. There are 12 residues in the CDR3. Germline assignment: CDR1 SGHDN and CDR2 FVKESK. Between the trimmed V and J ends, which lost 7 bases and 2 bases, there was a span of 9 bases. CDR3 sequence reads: CASTRRAYEQYF. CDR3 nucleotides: TGTGCCAGCACCAGGCGCGCCTACGAGCAGTACTTC.

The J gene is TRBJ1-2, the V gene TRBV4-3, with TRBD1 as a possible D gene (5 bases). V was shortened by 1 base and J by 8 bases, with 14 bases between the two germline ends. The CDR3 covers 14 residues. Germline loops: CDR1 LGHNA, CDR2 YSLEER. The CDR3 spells CASSQGTSPRGYTF. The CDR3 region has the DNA TGCGCCAGCAGCCAAGGGACAAGCCCCCGGGGCTACACCTTC.

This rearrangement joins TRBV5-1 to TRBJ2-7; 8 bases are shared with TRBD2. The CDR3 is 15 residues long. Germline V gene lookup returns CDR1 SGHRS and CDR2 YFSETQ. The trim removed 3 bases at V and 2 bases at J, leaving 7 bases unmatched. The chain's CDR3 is CASSSGGLGTYEQYF. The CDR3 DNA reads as TGCGCCAGCAGCTCGGGGGGACTAGGCACCTACGAGCAGTACTTC.

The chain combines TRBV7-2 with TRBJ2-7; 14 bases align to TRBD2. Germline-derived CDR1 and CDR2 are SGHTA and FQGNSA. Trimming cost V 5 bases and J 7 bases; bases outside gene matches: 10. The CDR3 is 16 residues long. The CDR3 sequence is CASSASTSGRDGEQYF. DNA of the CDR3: TGTGCCAGCAGCGCTTCGACTAGCGGGAGGGATGGAGAGCAGTACTTC.

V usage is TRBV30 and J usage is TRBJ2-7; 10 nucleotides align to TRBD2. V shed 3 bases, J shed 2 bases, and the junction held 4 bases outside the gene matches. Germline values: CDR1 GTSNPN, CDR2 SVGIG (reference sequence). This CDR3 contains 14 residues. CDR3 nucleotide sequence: TGTGCCTGGAGCCGGACTAGCGGACCCTACGAGCAGTACTTC. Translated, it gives CAWSRTSGPYEQYF.

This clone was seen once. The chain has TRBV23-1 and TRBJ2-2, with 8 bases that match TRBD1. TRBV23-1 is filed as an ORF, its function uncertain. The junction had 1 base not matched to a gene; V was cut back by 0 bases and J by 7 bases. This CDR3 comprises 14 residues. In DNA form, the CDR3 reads TGCGCCAGCAGTCAATCGGGGACAGGCGGGGAGCTGTTTTTT. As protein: CASSQSGTGGELFF.